This TCR beta chain was retrieved from a study of graft-versus-host responses after intestinal transplantation. V gave up 0 bases and J gave up 3 bases; unmatched junction bases: 17. The CDR3 has 20 amino acids. CDR1 is ENHRY and CDR2 is SYGVKD in the germline V gene. This clone has just one count. The target antigen is unknown. The study's findings and limits: Allografts of patients with graft-donor T cell macrochimerism showed high graft-versus-host to host-versus-graft clone ratios. Ileal or blood samples showed some GvH clones first, and such clones were also found in recipient marrow.

Sequencing was performed with immunoSEQ multiplex PCR; in TCRdb, only in-frame clones are kept and a portion is missing. The sample consists of over 90,000 clones, roughly nine tenths of them appearing once. The chain couples TRBV10-3 to TRBJ1-2; 9 nucleotides match TRBD1. This clonotype originated in a human donor who received an intestinal transplant. This specimen consisted of unstimulated CD8+ T cells sorted from spleen or lymph node cells, obtained before intestinal transplant. The CDR3 loop is CAISESKTGTGIGFDYGYTF. CDR3 DNA sequence: TGTGCCATCAGTGAGTCGAAAACCGGGACAGGGATAGGGTTCGACTATGGCTACACCTTC.